The sequence of this T cell receptor beta chain was determined in a study of long-term antiretroviral therapy in people with HIV. Regarding the study as a whole: Across all time points, the repertoire was dominated by clones that expanded before ART.

To note about this clone: Its target is not known.

Per germline, CDR1 SGHAT and CDR2 FQNNGV. The CDR3 contains 14 residues. V lost 5 bases, J lost 4 bases, and 15 bases lay in between. With survey level as its setting, the immunoSEQ assay was v3.0. Profiled with immunoSEQ multiplex PCR; TCRdb holds only in-frame clones, not every one. This table holds about 18,000 clones, 76% found once. This sequence joins TRBV11-2 and TRBJ2-7; no clear D. This sequence originates from a woman in her 50s with HIV. Specimen: unsorted PBMCs, collected 0.5 years before starting antiretroviral therapy. CDR3 in DNA: TGTGCCAGCAGCCTAGGACGTCGTCAATACGAGCAGTACTTC. It yields the protein CASSLGRRQYEQYF.